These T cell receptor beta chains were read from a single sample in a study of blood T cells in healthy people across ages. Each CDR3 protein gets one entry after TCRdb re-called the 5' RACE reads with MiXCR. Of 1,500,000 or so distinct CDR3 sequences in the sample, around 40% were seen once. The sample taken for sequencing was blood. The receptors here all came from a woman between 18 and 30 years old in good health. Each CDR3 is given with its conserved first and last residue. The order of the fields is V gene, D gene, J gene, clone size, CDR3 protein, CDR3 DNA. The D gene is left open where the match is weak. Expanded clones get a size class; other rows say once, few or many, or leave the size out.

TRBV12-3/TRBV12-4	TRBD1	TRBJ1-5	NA	CASRTGQFSNQPQHF	TGTGCCAGCAGGACGGGACAGTTTAGCAATCAGCCCCAGCATTTT
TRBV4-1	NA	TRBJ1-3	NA	CASSQVAGRSLSGNTIYF	TGCGCCAGCAGCCAAGTAGCAGGACGAAGCCTCTCTGGAAACACCATATATTTT
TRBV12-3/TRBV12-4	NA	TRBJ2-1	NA	CATNSRGDNEQFF	TGTGCCACCAATTCGAGGGGGGACAATGAGCAGTTCTTC
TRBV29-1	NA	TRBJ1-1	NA	CSVLAANTEAFF	TGCAGCGTTTTGGCGGCGAACACTGAAGCTTTCTTT
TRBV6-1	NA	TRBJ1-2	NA	CASSRTEQGLVRYGYTF	TGTGCCAGCAGTCGAACAGAACAGGGTCTTGTCCGCTATGGCTACACCTTC
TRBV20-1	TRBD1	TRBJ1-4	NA	CSAPHRGLGEKLFF	TGCAGTGCACCCCACAGGGGGCTAGGTGAAAAACTGTTTTTT
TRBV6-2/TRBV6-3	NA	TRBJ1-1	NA	CAGSFRDTGTNTEAFF	TGTGCCGGCAGTTTCCGGGACACAGGGACGAACACTGAAGCTTTCTTT
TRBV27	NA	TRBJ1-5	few	CASRDGSQPQHF	TGTGCCAGCAGGGACGGATCTCAGCCCCAGCATTTT
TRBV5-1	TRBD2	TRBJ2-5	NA	CASSLGLAGYQETQYF	TGCGCCAGCAGCTTGGGACTAGCGGGCTACCAAGAGACCCAGTACTTC
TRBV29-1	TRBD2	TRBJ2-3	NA	CSVDQGLAAHTDTQYF	TGCAGCGTTGACCAGGGACTAGCGGCCCACACAGATACGCAGTATTTT
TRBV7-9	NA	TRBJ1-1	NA	CASSKSRVTEAFF	TGTGCCAGCAGCAAATCTAGGGTCACTGAAGCTTTCTTT
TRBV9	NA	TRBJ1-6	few	CASSVSPSYNSPLHF	TGTGCCAGCAGCGTCTCCCCCTCCTATAATTCACCCCTCCACTTT
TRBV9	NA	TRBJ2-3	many	CASSVAWRDTQYF	TGTGCCAGCAGCGTAGCTTGGAGAGATACGCAGTATTTT
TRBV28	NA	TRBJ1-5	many	CASSLSGARNQPQHF	TGTGCCAGCAGCTTATCGGGGGCGCGTAATCAGCCCCAGCATTTT
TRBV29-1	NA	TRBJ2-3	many	CSVLRGGTDTQYF	TGCAGTGTCCTCCGGGGTGGCACAGATACGCAGTATTTT
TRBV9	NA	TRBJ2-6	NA	CVSSVAHLGGGANVLTF	TGTGTCAGCAGCGTAGCACACTTAGGCGGTGGGGCCAACGTCCTGACTTTC
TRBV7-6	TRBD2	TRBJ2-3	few	CASSSRTSGAPDTQYF	TGTGCCAGCAGCTCTAGGACTAGCGGAGCCCCAGATACGCAGTATTTT
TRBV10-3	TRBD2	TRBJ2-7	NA	CAISGATSGRGEQYF	TGTGCCATCAGTGGGGCGACTAGCGGGAGAGGCGAGCAGTACTTC
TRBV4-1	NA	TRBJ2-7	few	CASSQDPRFWGARYEQYF	TGCGCCAGCAGCCAAGATCCACGGTTTTGGGGAGCCCGCTACGAGCAGTACTTC
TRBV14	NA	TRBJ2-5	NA	CASSQDRVLETQYF	TGTGCCAGCAGCCAAGATCGGGTTCTGGAGACCCAGTACTTC
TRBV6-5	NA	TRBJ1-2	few	CASSYVAGDGYTF	TGTGCCAGCAGTTACGTGGCAGGAGATGGCTACACCTTC
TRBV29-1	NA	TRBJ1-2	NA	CSGRLRGAWGYTF	TGCAGCGGTCGACTCCGAGGGGCTTGGGGCTACACCTTC
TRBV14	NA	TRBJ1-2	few	CASSQERLPFGGMWGYTF	TGTGCCAGCAGCCAAGAGAGACTTCCCTTCGGGGGAATGTGGGGCTACACCTTC
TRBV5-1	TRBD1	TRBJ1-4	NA	CASSLDGTESEKLFF	TGCGCCAGCAGCTTGGACGGGACAGAGAGCGAAAAACTGTTTTTT
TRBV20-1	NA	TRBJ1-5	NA	CSALGVINQPQHF	TGCAGTGCTCTCGGGGTAATCAATCAGCCCCAGCATTTT
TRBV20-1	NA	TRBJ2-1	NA	CSALAGSYKEQFF	TGCAGTGCCTTGGCGGGTAGTTACAAGGAGCAGTTCTTC
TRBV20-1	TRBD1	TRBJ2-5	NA	CSAFDRAETQYF	TGCAGTGCTTTTGACAGGGCAGAGACCCAGTACTTC
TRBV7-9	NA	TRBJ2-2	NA	CASSVSNTGELFF	TGTGCCAGCAGCGTATCGAACACCGGGGAGCTGTTTTTT
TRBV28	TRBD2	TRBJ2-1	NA	CASSPTSGARNEQFF	TGTGCCAGCAGTCCGACTAGCGGAGCAAGGAATGAGCAGTTCTTC
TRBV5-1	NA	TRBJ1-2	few	CASSLEGPASGGYTF	TGCGCCAGCAGCTTGGAAGGGCCTGCAAGTGGTGGCTACACCTTC
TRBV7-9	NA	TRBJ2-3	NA	CASSLMVGPDTQYF	TGTGCCAGCAGCTTAATGGTGGGACCAGATACGCAGTATTTT
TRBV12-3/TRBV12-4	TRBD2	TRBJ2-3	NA	CASREGSADAQYF	TGTGCCAGCCGGGAGGGCAGCGCAGATGCGCAGTATTTT
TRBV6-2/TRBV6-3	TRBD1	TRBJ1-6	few	CASGDRYNSPLHF	TGTGCCAGCGGGGACAGGTATAATTCACCCCTCCACTTT
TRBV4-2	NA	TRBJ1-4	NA	CASSQTGMVSQLGEKLFF	TGTGCCAGCAGCCAGACCGGGATGGTGAGTCAACTCGGCGAAAAACTGTTTTTT
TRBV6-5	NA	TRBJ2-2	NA	CASSHRAGELFF	TGTGCCAGCAGCCACAGGGCCGGGGAGCTGTTTTTT
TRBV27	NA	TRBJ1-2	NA	CASSLGQVGYGYTF	TGTGCCAGCAGTTTGGGTCAAGTGGGGTATGGCTACACCTTC
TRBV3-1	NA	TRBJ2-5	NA	CASSQGAMVDNEQYF	TGTGCCAGCAGCCAAGGGGCCATGGTGGACAATGAGCAGTACTTC
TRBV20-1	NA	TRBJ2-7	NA	CSASGQPYEQYF	TGCAGTGCTAGTGGGCAACCCTACGAGCAGTACTTC
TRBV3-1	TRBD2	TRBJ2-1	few	CASSHAGTSGNNEQFF	TGTGCCAGCAGCCATGCCGGGACTAGCGGAAACAATGAGCAGTTCTTC
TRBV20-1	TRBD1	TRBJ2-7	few	CSARVVRDRATYEQYF	TGCAGTGCTAGAGTAGTAAGGGACAGGGCTACCTACGAGCAGTACTTC
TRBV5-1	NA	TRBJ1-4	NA	CASSLRRADEKLFF	TGCGCCAGCAGCTTGAGAAGGGCAGATGAAAAACTGTTTTTT
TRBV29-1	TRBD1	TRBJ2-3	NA	CSLEGTGVTDTQYF	TGCAGTCTTGAGGGGACAGGAGTCACAGATACGCAGTATTTT
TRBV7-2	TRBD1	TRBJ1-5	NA	CASSLEGAWGSNQPQHF	TGTGCCAGCAGCCTCGAGGGGGCTTGGGGCAGCAATCAGCCCCAGCATTTT
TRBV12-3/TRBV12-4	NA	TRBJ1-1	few	CASSLPPGTEAFF	TGTGCCAGCAGTTTACCCCCGGGCACTGAAGCTTTCTTT